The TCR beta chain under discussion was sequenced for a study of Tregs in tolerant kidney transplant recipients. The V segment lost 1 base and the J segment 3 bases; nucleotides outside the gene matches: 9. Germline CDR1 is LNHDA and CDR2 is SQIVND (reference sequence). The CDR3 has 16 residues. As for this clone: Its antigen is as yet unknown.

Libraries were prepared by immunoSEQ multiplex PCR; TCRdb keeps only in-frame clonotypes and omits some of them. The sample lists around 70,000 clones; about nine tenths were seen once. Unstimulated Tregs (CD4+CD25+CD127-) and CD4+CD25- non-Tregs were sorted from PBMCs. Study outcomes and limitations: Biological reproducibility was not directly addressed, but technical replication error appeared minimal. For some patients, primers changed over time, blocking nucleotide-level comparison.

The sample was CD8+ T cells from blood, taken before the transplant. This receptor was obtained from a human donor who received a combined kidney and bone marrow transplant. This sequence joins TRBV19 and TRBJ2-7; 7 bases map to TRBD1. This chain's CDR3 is CASSIGTGVFHYEQYF. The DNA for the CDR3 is TGTGCCAGTAGTATAGGGACAGGAGTCTTCCACTACGAGCAGTACTTC.